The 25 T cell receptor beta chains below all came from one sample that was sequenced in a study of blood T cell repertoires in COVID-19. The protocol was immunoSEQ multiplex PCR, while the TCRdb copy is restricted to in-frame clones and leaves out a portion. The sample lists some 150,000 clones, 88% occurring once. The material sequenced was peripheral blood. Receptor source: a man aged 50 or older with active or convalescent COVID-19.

The CDR3 here is CASSTRGNPGDTNEKLFF. As DNA, the CDR3 is TGTGCCAGCAGCACGAGGGGGAATCCTGGAGACACTAATGAAAAACTGTTTTTT. The chain links TRBV9 to TRBJ1-4; a weak D match, TRBD1 (6 bases). The CDR3 is 18 residues long. The germline V gene encodes CDR1 SGDLS and CDR2 YYNGEE. V dropped 4 bases and J dropped 2 bases, with 21 bases sitting between them.

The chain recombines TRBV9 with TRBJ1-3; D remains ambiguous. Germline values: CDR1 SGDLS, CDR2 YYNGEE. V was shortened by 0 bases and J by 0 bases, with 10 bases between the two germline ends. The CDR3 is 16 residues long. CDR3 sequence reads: CASSVESGFSGNTIYF. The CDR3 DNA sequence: TGTGCCAGCAGCGTAGAATCGGGTTTCTCTGGAAACACCATATATTTT. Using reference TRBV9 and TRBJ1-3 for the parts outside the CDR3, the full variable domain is DSGVTQTPKHLITATGQRVTLRCSPRSGDLSVYWYQQSLDQGLQFLIQYYNGEERAKGNILERFSAQQFPDLHSELNLSSLELGDSALYFCASSVESGFSGNTIYFGEGSWLTVV.

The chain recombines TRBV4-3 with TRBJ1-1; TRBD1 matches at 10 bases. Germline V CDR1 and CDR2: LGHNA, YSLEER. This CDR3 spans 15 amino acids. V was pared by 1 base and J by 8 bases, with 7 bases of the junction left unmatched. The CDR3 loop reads CASSQVGTGATEAFF. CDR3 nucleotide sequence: TGCGCCAGCAGCCAAGTCGGGACAGGGGCTACCGAAGCTTTCTTT.

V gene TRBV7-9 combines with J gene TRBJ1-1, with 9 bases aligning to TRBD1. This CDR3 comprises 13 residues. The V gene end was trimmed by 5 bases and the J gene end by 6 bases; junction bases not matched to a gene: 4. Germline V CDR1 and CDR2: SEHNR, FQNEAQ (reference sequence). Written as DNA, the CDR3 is TGTGCCAGCAGCAGGACAGGGGCATCTGAAGCTTTCTTT. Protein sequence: CASSRTGASEAFF.

The CDR3 region has the DNA TGCGCCAGCAGCGGGGACCCCACTAGCGGGAGGGCCACAGATACGCAGTATTTT. Translation: CASSGDPTSGRATDTQYF. This chain joins TRBV4-1 and TRBJ2-3; 13 bases are a match to TRBD2. Germline CDR1 is MGHRA and CDR2 is YSYEKL. There are 18 residues in the CDR3. The V segment lost 5 bases and the J segment 2 bases; nucleotides outside the gene matches: 10.

The CDR3 DNA sequence: TGTGCCACCAGCAGAGATCCCGACAGGGTCGCTGAAAAACTGTTTTTT. This encodes CATSRDPDRVAEKLFF. The V call is TRBV15, the J call TRBJ1-4; TRBD1 matches at 7 bases. CDR3 length: 16 amino acids. Germline V gene lookup returns CDR1 LNHNV and CDR2 YYDKDF (reference sequence). Trimming took 0 bases from V and 7 from J; bases not matched to a gene: 8. The full variable domain, with the rest looked up from reference TRBV15 and TRBJ1-4, is DAMVIQNPRYQVTQFGKPVTLSCSQTLNHNVMYWYQQKSSQAPKLLFHYYDKDFNNEADTPDNFQSRRPNTSFCFLDIRSPGLGDTAMYLCATSRDPDRVAEKLFFGSGTQLSVL.

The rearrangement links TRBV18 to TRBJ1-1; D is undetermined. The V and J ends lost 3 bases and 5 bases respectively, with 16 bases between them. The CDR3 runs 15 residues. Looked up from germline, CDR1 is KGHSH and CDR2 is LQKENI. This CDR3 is CASSPWLTSGTEAFF. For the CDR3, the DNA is TGTGCCAGCTCACCCTGGCTCACTTCGGGGACTGAAGCTTTCTTT.

The CDR3: CASGPRPSPTGELFF. The CDR3, as DNA: TGTGCCAGCGGGCCGAGACCCAGCCCCACCGGGGAGCTGTTTTTT. The chain joins TRBV28 to TRBJ2-2; no reliable D call. Germline V CDR1 and CDR2: MDHEN, SYDVKM. The CDR3 extends over 15 amino acids. The ends were cut back, 8 bases at V and 4 bases at J, with 17 bases in the middle. Combining the CDR3 with reference TRBV28 and TRBJ2-2 gives the whole variable domain DVKVTQSSRYLVKRTGEKVFLECVQDMDHENMFWYRQDPGLGLRLIYFSYDVKMKEKGDIPEGYSVSREKKERFSLILESASTNQTSMYLCASGPRPSPTGELFFGEGSRLTVL.

CDR3 bases: TGTGCCATTAACTCCGGCGGGGCCACTGAAGCTTTCTTT. It specifies CAINSGGATEAFF. The chain couples TRBV19 to TRBJ1-1, with D possibly being TRBD1 (5 bases). The germline V and J ends were trimmed by 10 bases and 4 bases, with 16 bases remaining between them. The CDR3 totals 13 residues. Germline V lookup: CDR1 LNHDA, CDR2 SQIVND (reference sequence).

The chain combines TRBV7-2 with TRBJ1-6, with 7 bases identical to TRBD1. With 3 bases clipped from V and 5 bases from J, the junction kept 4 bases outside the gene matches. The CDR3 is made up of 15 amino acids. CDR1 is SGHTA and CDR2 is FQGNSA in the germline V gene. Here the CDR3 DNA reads TGTGCCAGCAGCTTTGGGACAGTGAATAATTCACCCCTCCACTTT. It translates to CASSFGTVNNSPLHF.

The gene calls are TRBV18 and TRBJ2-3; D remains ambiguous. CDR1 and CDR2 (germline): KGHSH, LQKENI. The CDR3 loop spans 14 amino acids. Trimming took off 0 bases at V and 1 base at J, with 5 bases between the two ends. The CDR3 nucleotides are TGTGCCAGCTCACCACCCTCGGGCACAGATACGCAGTATTTT. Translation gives CASSPPSGTDTQYF.

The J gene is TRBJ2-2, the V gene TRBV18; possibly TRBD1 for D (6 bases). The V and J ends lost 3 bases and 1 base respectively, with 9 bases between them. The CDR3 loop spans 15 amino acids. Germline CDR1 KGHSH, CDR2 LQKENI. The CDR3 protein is CASSPAGENTGELFF. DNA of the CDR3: TGTGCCAGCTCACCGGCAGGGGAGAACACCGGGGAGCTGTTTTTT.

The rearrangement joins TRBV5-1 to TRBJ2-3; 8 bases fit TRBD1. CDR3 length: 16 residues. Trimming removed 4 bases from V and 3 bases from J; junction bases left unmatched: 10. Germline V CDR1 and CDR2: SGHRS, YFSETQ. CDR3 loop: CASSRWTGIETDTQYF. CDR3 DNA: TGCGCCAGCAGCAGGTGGACAGGGATTGAGACAGATACGCAGTATTTT.

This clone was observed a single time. The CDR3 loop reads CASSQTGAGGPNDEQYF. DNA of the CDR3: TGTGCCAGCAGCCAGACAGGAGCGGGAGGGCCGAACGACGAGCAGTACTTC. V and J are TRBV7-8 and TRBJ2-7; 10 nucleotides line up with TRBD2. V dropped 5 bases and J dropped 5; count of bases not matched to a gene: 15. CDR3 length: 17 amino acids. CDR1 SGHVS and CDR2 FQNEAQ come from the germline V gene.

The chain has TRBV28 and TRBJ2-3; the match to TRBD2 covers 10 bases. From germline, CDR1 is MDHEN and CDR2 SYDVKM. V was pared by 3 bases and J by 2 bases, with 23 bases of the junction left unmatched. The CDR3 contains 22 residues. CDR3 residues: CASSLTWGLASPNRSPTDTQYF. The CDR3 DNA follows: TGTGCCAGCAGTTTGACATGGGGACTAGCGAGCCCTAACAGGTCCCCCACAGATACGCAGTATTTT.

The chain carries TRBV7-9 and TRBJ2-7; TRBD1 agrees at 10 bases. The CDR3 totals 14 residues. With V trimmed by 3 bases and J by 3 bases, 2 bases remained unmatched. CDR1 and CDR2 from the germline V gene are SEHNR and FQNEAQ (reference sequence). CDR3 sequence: CASSFRDRGYEQYF. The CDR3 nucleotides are TGTGCCAGCAGCTTCCGGGACAGGGGCTACGAGCAGTACTTC.

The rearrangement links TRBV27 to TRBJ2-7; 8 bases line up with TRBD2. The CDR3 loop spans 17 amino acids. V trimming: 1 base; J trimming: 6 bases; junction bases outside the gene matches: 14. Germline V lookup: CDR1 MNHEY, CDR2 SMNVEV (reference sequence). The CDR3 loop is CASSLLASGWKSGEQYF. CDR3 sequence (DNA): TGTGCCAGCAGTTTATTGGCTAGCGGGTGGAAATCGGGCGAGCAGTACTTC.

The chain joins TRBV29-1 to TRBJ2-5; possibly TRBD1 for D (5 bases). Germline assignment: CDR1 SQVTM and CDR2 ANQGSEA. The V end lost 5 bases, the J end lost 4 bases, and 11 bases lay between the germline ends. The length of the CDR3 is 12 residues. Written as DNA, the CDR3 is TGCAGCGTTTTTAGGGGCCGAGAGACCCAGTACTTC. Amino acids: CSVFRGRETQYF.

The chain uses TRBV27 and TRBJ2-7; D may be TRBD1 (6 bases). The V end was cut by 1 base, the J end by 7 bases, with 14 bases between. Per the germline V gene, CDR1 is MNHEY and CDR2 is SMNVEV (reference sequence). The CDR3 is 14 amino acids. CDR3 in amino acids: CASSLWGRGLEQYF. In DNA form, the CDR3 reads TGTGCCAGCAGTTTATGGGGCAGGGGTTTGGAGCAGTACTTC.

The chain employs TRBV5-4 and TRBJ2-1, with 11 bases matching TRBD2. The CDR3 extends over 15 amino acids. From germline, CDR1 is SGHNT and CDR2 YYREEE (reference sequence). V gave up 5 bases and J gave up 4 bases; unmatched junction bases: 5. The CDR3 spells CASRPGLAEYNEQFF. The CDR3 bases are TGTGCCAGCAGGCCGGGACTAGCGGAATACAATGAGCAGTTCTTC. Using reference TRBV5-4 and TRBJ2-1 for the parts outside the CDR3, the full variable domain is ETGVTQSPTHLIKTRGQQVTLRCSSQSGHNTVSWYQQALGQGPQFIFQYYREEENGRGNFPPRFSGLQFPNYSSELNVNALELDDSALYLCASRPGLAEYNEQFFGPGTRLTVL.

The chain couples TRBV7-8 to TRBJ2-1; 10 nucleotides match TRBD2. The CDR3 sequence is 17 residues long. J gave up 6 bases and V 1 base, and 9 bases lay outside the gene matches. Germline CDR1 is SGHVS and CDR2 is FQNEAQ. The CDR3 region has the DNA TGTGCCAGCAGCTTAGTTGCTAGCGGGAGTAATAGCAATGAGCAGTTCTTC. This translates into CASSLVASGSNSNEQFF.

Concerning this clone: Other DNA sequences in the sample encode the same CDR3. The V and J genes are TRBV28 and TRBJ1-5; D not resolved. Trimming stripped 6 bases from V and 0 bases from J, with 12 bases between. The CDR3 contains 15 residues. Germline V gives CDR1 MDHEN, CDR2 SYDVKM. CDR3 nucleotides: TGTGCCAGCAGACGAGACATCGGTAGCAATCAGCCCCAGCATTTT. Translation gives CASRRDIGSNQPQHF.

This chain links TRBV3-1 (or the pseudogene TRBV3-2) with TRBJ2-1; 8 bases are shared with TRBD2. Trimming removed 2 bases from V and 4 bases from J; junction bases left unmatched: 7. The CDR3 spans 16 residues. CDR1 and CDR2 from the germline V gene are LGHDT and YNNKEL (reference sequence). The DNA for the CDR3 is TGTGCCAGCAGCCAATGGTTTAGCGGGGTATACAATGAGCAGTTCTTC. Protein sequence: CASSQWFSGVYNEQFF.

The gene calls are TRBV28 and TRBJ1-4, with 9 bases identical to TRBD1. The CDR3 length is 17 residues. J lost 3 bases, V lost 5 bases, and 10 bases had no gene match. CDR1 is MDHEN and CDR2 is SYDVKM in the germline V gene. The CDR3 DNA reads TGTGCCAGCAGTGAATCGATCGGGACAGGGCCTAATGAAAAACTGTTTTTT. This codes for CASSESIGTGPNEKLFF. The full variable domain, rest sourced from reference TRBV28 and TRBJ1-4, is DVKVTQSSRYLVKRTGEKVFLECVQDMDHENMFWYRQDPGLGLRLIYFSYDVKMKEKGDIPEGYSVSREKKERFSLILESASTNQTSMYLCASSESIGTGPNEKLFFGSGTQLSVL.

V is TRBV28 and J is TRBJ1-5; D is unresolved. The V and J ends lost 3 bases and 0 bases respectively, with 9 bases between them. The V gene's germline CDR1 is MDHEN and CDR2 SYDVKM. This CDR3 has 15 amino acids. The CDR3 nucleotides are TGTGCCAGCAGTTTGGGCAGGATTAGCAATCAGCCCCAGCATTTT. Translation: CASSLGRISNQPQHF.